The rows below give T cell receptor beta chains drawn from one sample of a study of glioma-infiltrating T cells after dendritic cell vaccination. TCRdb keeps only in-frame clones here, not all; method: immunoSEQ multiplex PCR. The sample lists tens of thousands of clones, roughly 84% occurring once. Sequencing was performed on blood, taken after dendritic cell vaccination. These receptors were taken from a human donor with glioblastoma. The CDR3 runs from the conserved cysteine through the conserved F or W. D genes are given only for firm matches. Rows give clone size only sometimes, using once, few, many, or a class for an expanded clone.

>.|.|TRBJ2-1|TRBV30
CAWADSTYNEQFF
TGTGCCTGGGCGGACTCCACCTACAATGAGCAGTTCTTC
>.|TRBD1|TRBJ2-5|TRBV5-4
CASSLDGRGYQETQYF
TGTGCCAGCAGCTTGGATGGCAGGGGGTACCAAGAGACCCAGTACTTC
>.|.|TRBJ1-2|TRBV2
CASSAEQGNYGYTF
TGTGCCAGCAGTGCAGAACAGGGAAACTATGGCTACACCTTC
>.|TRBD2|TRBJ2-7|TRBV5-6
CASSESPGLAVYEQYF
TGTGCCAGCAGCGAATCACCGGGACTAGCGGTTTACGAGCAGTACTTC
>.|TRBD1|TRBJ2-7|TRBV14
CASSPYRGVFYEQYF
TGTGCCAGCAGTCCGTACAGGGGCGTCTTCTACGAGCAGTACTTC
>.|.|TRBJ2-1|TRBV6-1
CASSEKISEQFF
TGTGCCAGCAGTGAAAAAATTAGTGAGCAGTTCTTC
>once|.|TRBJ2-1|TRBV5-1
CASSLRAAQGGYNEQFF
TGCGCCAGCAGCTTGAGAGCAGCTCAAGGGGGTTACAATGAGCAGTTCTTC
>.|.|TRBJ1-4|TRBV7-9
CASSLVSGSTNEKLFF
TGTGCCAGCAGCTTAGTGTCGGGGTCAACTAATGAAAAACTGTTTTTT
>.|TRBD1|TRBJ1-6|TRBV6-5
CASSRDSLKSPLHF
TGTGCCAGCAGCCGGGACAGTCTTAAGTCCCCCCTCCACTTT
>.|.|TRBJ2-7|TRBV5-1
CASSLEARGEQYF
TGCGCCAGCAGCTTGGAGGCGAGAGGGGAGCAGTACTTC
>.|.|TRBJ2-7|TRBV5-4
CASSLGGALSSYEQYF
TGTGCCAGCAGCTTAGGCGGGGCCCTAAGCTCCTACGAGCAGTACTTC
>.|.|TRBJ2-2|TRBV6-1
CASVRLALTGELFF
TGTGCCAGCGTCCGGCTAGCACTTACCGGGGAGCTGTTTTTT
>.|TRBD1|TRBJ1-2|TRBV5-6
CASSLAARGSYGYTF
TGTGCCAGCAGCTTGGCGGCCAGGGGGTCCTATGGCTACACCTTC
>.|TRBD1|TRBJ1-5|TRBV9
CASSFQGAWNQPQHF
TGTGCCAGCAGCTTTCAGGGGGCCTGGAATCAGCCCCAGCATTTT
>.|.|TRBJ2-1|TRBV7-2
CASNNYGLSSYNEQFF
TGTGCCAGCAATAACTATGGACTAAGCTCCTACAATGAGCAGTTCTTC
>.|.|TRBJ1-3|TRBV9
CASGQVKAGNTIYF
TGTGCCAGCGGGCAGGTTAAGGCTGGAAACACCATATATTTT
>.|.|TRBJ2-6|TRBV6-5
CASSYRVIGANVLTF
TGTGCCAGCAGTTACCGGGTTATAGGGGCCAACGTCCTGACTTTC
>.|TRBD1|TRBJ2-7|TRBV2
CASSGQGFNEQYF
TGTGCCAGCAGTGGACAGGGGTTCAACGAGCAGTACTTC
>.|TRBD2|TRBJ2-5|TRBV4-1
CASSQALAGGQETQYF
TGCGCCAGCAGCCAGGCCCTAGCGGGGGGTCAAGAGACCCAGTACTTC
>once|.|TRBJ2-5|TRBV5-1
CASSISTHETQYF
TGCGCCAGCAGCATATCAACTCATGAGACCCAGTACTTC
>.|TRBD2|TRBJ2-1|TRBV27
CASSSPGTSVHNEQFF
TGTGCCAGCAGTTCCCCCGGGACTAGCGTCCACAATGAGCAGTTCTTC
>once|.|TRBJ1-5|TRBV21-1
CASSKEIRGLKNQPQHF
TGTGCCAGCAGCAAAGAAATTAGGGGTTTGAAGAATCAGCCCCAGCATTTT
>.|TRBD2|TRBJ2-1|TRBV10-1
CASSTSGGDNEQFF
TGCGCCAGCAGCACTAGCGGGGGGGATAATGAGCAGTTCTTC
>.|TRBD2|TRBJ2-2|TRBV30
CAWRTSGAWGGELFF
TGTGCCTGGAGAACTAGCGGGGCATGGGGCGGGGAGCTGTTTTTT
>.|TRBD2|TRBJ2-7|TRBV19
CASSIVGTSGASSYEQYF
TGTGCCAGTAGTATAGTGGGGACTAGCGGGGCTAGCTCCTACGAGCAGTACTTC
>.|.|TRBJ2-7|TRBV29-1
CSVMGSGQYEQYF
TGCAGCGTCATGGGCTCTGGACAATACGAGCAGTACTTC
>.|TRBD1|TRBJ1-1|TRBV27
CASSPVGQWLAFF
TGTGCCAGCAGCCCTGTGGGACAGTGGTTGGCCTTCTTT
>.|TRBD2|TRBJ2-1|TRBV7-9
CASSEIASSGDNEQFF
TGTGCCAGCAGCGAAATAGCGTCTAGCGGAGACAATGAGCAGTTCTTC
>.|TRBD1|TRBJ2-3|TRBV11-2
CASSQRGQGSTDTQYF
TGTGCCAGCAGCCAGAGGGGACAGGGTAGCACAGATACGCAGTATTTT
>.|.|TRBJ2-7|TRBV21-1
CASSKLQGDRENEQYF
TGTGCCAGCAGCAAACTTCAGGGGGACAGGGAGAACGAGCAGTACTTC
>.|TRBD1|TRBJ2-5|TRBV7-2
CASSEGAKPQETQYF
TGTGCCAGCAGCGAGGGGGCCAAACCTCAAGAGACCCAGTACTTC